These T cell receptor beta chains were read from a single sample in a study of T cells after somatic rescue of genetic block. Data came from immunoSEQ multiplex PCR; TCRdb stores just in-frame clones and leaves some out. The sample lists 110,000 or so clones, approximately 90% occurring once. The sequencing input was peripheral blood mononuclear cells (PBMCs). The receptors were gathered from a woman aged 18-35 years. The CDR3 runs from the conserved cysteine through the conserved F or W. The order of the fields is D gene, V gene, J gene, CDR3 DNA, CDR3 protein. The D gene is left open where the match is weak.

NA	TRBV6-5	TRBJ1-4	TGTGCCAGCACACCGGGACACCAATATGAAAAACTGTTTTTT	CASTPGHQYEKLFF
TRBD2	TRBV10-3	TRBJ2-1	TGTGCCATCAGTGAGGGTCGCGGGGGGGCAGGTTCCGAGCAGTTCTTC	CAISEGRGGAGSEQFF
NA	TRBV5-1	TRBJ2-5	TGCGCCAGCAGCTTGGGACAGAGTCAAGAGACCCAGTACTTC	CASSLGQSQETQYF
NA	TRBV11-2	TRBJ1-1	TGTGCCAGCAGCTTAGAAGGGCCCGGAACTGAAGCTTTCTTT	CASSLEGPGTEAFF
NA	TRBV6-5	TRBJ2-1	TGTGCCAGCAGTTCCACCGGGACGCATTACAATGAGCAGTTCTTC	CASSSTGTHYNEQFF
NA	TRBV4-3	TRBJ1-2	TGCGCCAGCAGCCAAAGCAGAACTAACTATGGCTACACCTTC	CASSQSRTNYGYTF
NA	TRBV6-4	TRBJ2-1	TGTGCCAGCAGTGCCGGGGACTCCTCTAATGAGCAGTTCTTC	CASSAGDSSNEQFF
TRBD2	TRBV13	TRBJ2-7	TGTGCCAGCAGCTTATTTAGGACTAGCGTTTACGAGCAGTACTTC	CASSLFRTSVYEQYF
TRBD2	TRBV28	TRBJ2-3	TGTGCCAGCAGTCTTACTAGCGGGGGGTTAGGAGATACGCAGTATTTT	CASSLTSGGLGDTQYF
NA	TRBV27	TRBJ2-5	TGTGCCAGCAGTGCCCGGGTCCTCCAGGAGACCCAGTACTTC	CASSARVLQETQYF
NA	TRBV6-5	TRBJ2-1	TGTGCCAGGCGGCGGGCTAGGGCGGGGTACAATGAGCAGTTCTTC	CARRRARAGYNEQFF
NA	TRBV27	TRBJ2-3	TGTGCCAGCAGTTTATCGGCGGCACGGAGGCGAGTTACGCAGTATTTT	CASSLSAARRRVTQYF
NA	TRBV28	TRBJ2-1	TGTGCCAGCAGTTTGGGATCCTACAATGAGCAGTTCTTC	CASSLGSYNEQFF
NA	TRBV21-1	TRBJ1-1	TGTGCCAGCAGCAAAGAAGAAGGGATATACACTGAAGCTTTCTTT	CASSKEEGIYTEAFF